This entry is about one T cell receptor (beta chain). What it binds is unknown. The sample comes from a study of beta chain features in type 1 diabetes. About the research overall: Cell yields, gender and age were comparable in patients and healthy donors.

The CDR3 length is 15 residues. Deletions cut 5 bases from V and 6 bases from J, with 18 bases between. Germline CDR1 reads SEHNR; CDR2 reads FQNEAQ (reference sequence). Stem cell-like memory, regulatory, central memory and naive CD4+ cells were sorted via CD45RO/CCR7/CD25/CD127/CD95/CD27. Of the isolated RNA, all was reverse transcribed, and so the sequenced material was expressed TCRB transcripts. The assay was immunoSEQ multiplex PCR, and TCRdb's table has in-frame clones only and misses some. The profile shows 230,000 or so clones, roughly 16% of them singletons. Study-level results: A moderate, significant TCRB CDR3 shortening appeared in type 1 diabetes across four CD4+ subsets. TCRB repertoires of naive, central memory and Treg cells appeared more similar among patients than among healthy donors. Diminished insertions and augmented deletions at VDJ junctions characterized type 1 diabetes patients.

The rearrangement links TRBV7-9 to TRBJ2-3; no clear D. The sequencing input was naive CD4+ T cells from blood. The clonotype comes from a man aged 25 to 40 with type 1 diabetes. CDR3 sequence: CASSVTGVGRDTQYF. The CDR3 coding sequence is TGTGCCAGCAGCGTTACGGGCGTGGGAAGGGATACGCAGTATTTT.